The sample holds many counts of the clone carrying this TCR beta chain. As yet, its antigen is unknown. Unique molecular identifier tags were affixed to discrete cDNA molecules. One entry per CDR3 protein, called by TCRdb with MiXCR from the 5' RACE reads. Of tens of thousands of distinct CDR3 sequences listed, about 12% are singletons. Germline assignment: CDR1 SGHVS and CDR2 FNYEAQ. The CDR3 is 13 residues long. With 5 bases clipped from V and 2 bases from J, the junction kept 2 bases outside the gene matches. This specimen belongs to a study of early T cells in non-severe SARS-CoV-2 infection. Regarding the study as a whole: Anti-spike CD8 responses were favored in VDJdb matching, and private and CD4 specificities were missed.

The sequenced sample was whole blood. The receptor was isolated from an adult who was a healthcare worker with PCR-confirmed SARS-CoV-2 infection or an uninfected control (not recorded which). The chain is built from TRBV7-6 and TRBJ1-2; 7 bases line up with TRBD1. In DNA form, the CDR3 reads TGTGCCAGCAGCCAACAGGGGAACTATGGCTACACCTTC. Amino acids: CASSQQGNYGYTF.